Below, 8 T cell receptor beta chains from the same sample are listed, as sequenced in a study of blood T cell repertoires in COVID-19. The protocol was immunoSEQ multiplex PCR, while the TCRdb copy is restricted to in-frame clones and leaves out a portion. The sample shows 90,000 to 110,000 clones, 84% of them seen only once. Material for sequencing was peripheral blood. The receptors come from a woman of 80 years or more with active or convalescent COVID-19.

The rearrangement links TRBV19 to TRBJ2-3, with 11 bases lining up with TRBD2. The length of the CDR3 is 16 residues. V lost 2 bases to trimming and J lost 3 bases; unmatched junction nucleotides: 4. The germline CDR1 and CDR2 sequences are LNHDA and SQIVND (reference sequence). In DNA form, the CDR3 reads TGTGCCAGTAGTATAAGGGCTAGCGGGAGGACAGATACGCAGTATTTT. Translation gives CASSIRASGRTDTQYF.

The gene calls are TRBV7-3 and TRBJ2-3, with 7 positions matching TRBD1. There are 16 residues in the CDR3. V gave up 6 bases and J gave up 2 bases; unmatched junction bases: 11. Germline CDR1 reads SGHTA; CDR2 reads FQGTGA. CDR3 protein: CASSRHPGQITDTQYF. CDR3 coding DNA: TGTGCCAGCAGTCGCCATCCGGGACAGATCACAGATACGCAGTATTTT. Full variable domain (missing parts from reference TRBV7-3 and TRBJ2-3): GAGVSQTPSNKVTEKGKYVELRCDPISGHTALYWYRQSLGQGPEFLIYFQGTGAADDSGLPNDRFFAVRPEGSVSTLKIQRTERGDSAVYLCASSRHPGQITDTQYFGPGTRLTVL.

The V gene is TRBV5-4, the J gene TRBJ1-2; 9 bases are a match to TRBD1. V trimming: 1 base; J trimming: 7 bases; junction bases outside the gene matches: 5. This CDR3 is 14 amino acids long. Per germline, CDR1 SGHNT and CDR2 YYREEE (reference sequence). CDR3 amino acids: CASSLTGGDIGYTF. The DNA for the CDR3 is TGTGCCAGCAGCTTGACAGGGGGCGATATTGGCTACACCTTC.

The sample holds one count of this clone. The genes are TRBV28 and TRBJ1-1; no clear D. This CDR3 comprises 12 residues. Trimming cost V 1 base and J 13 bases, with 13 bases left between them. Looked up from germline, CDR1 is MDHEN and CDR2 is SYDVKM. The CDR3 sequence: CASSLLGWVVFF. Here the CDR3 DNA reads TGTGCCAGCAGTTTATTGGGCTGGGTCGTTTTCTTT.

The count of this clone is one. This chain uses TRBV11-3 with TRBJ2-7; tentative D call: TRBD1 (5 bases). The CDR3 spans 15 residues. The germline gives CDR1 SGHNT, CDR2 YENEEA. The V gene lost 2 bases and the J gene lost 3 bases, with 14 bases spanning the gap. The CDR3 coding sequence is TGTGCCAGCAGCTTATCCTTTGGGCAGGGCTACGAGCAGTACTTC. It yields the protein CASSLSFGQGYEQYF.

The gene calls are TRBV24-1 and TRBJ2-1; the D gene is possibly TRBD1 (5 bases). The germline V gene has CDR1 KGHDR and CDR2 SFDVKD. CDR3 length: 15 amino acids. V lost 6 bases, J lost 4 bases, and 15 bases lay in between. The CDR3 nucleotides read TGTGCCACCAGTCGTGCGAGCAGGGATTACAATGAGCAGTTCTTC. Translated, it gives CATSRASRDYNEQFF.

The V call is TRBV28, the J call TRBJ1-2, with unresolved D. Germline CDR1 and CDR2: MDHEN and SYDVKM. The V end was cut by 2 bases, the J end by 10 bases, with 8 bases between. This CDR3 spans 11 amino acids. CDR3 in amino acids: CASSLRATYTF. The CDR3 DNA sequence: TGTGCCAGCAGTTTACGCGCTACCTACACCTTC.

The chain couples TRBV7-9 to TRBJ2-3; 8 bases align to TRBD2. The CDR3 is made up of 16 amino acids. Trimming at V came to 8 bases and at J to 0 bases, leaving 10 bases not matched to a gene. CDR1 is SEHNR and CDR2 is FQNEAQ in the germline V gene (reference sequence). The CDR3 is CASPAESGRSTDTQYF. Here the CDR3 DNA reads TGTGCCAGCCCGGCCGAAAGCGGGAGAAGCACAGATACGCAGTATTTT.